A single T cell receptor (beta chain) is shown here with its context. Its antigen remains unidentified. The sample holds no much larger clone one base away, and base qualities are not on file. Using the deep immunoSEQ assay, multiplex PCR amplified TCR CDR3 regions from genomic DNA. Extracted genomic DNA from each cell subset was spread evenly across all wells of several immunoSEQ 96-well plates, with each plate serving as a replicate. Each replicate PCR for unsorted PBMC received about 0.3 ug genomic DNA, equal to approximately 30,000 T cell genomes. Unsorted PBMC genomic DNA was sequenced across ten immunoSEQ deep assay plates. Purified libraries were quantified with a Qubit 3.0 fluorometer, sized on a Bioanalyzer 2100, and re-quantified with the KAPA Library Quantification kit. A separate single-read 150-cycle Illumina NextSeq 550 flow cell was used to sequence each immunoSEQ 96-well plate. On the authors' methods: Because only junctional sequences without quality scores were contained in the immunoSEQ output, filtering matching that applied to full-length reads could not be performed. To assign V/J genes and CDR3, sequences were annotated using PyIR, a Python wrapper for IgBLAST v1.9, with IMGT germline references. Reads were filtered out if the reads had weak V/J assignments (E-value above 1e-6), no CDR3, stop codons, out-of-frame junctions, or ambiguous translated residues. A V3J clonotype was defined by an identical inferred V gene, J gene, and CDR3 amino acid sequence. Percentage overlap between repertoires was computed as shared unique clonotypes divided by the size of the smaller repertoire. RTK rarefaction, the Chao1 estimator, and Recon v2.1 estimates of unobserved clonotypes were used to assess repertoire richness. The table was pulled from immuneACCESS by TCRdb, which kept in-frame rearrangements only. Such tables lose some clones; where checked, under half of the loss comes from unresolved V genes, and the rest has no known cause. For V, J and clone size, that table is used; D and trimming come from the DNA. The table for this sample lists about 490,000 clones; around 73% of them were counted only once. Around 12% of the sample lies in the top ten.

Reading from cysteine to phenylalanine, the CDR3 counts 14 amino acids. The read is trimmed to its CDR3 DNA, 42 bases read in frame from base 1. V lost 8 bases and J lost 3 bases, and the count of bases not matched to a germline gene is 8. Looking up the germline V gene yields CDR1 SGHTA and CDR2 FQGTGA. Donors were healthy HIV-negative adults with no recently reported acute infections or vaccinations. Every donor was a Caucasian adult living in Nashville, Tennessee, USA. For unsorted samples, tens of millions of PBMCs were counted, and genomic DNA was extracted using the QIAamp DNA Blood Mini kit. After blood collection by leukapheresis, PBMCs were isolated using Ficoll-Histopaque density gradient centrifugation and then cryopreserved in the vapor phase of liquid nitrogen. The data belong to a study of shared clonotypes between healthy human individuals (TCRdb year 2020). A note on the overall study: A couple of women and a few men aged 18 to 49 years were included in the cohort. Blood TCR repertoires of 5 or 6 healthy adults were deeply sequenced to estimate repertoire size and the extent of clonotype sharing between individuals. To increase sequencing depth and limit assay-specific biases, different laboratories used diverse techniques to prepare libraries and sequence TCR repertoires. Per donor, leukapheresis produced somewhere between about 0.94 and 9 billion PBMCs.

What the work shows at the level of the full study, not this receptor alone: Only blood was sampled, and tissue TCR repertoires likely differ from those in blood. Pairwise subsampling led to the expectation that sequencing depth would affect the degree of clonotype sharing among donors. The genetic and exposure-history diversity represented was limited by the small number of donors.

The sequencing input was PBMCs. This chain is built from TRBV7-3 and TRBJ2-5, and 8 bases in between align with TRBD1. The receptor comes from a woman aged 40 to 49 in good health. Some clones in this sample may be carry-over from other donors' samples. Read as DNA, the sequence is TGTGCCAGCTCCGCAGGGGGCTGGGAAGAGACCCAGTACTTC. This yields the protein CASSAGGWEETQYF.